The clone carrying this T cell receptor (beta chain) has a count of ten or more. Its antigen is currently unknown. V lost 3 bases to trimming and J lost 5 bases, with 11 bases between them. The length of the CDR3 is 14 residues. These data are taken from a study of response to subunit inactivated influenza vaccine. Overall study results and limits: A suggestion made by the authors is that each seasonal influenza vaccination recruits few new T cells.

MiXCR, applied by TCRdb to the RT-PCR reads, yields one record per CDR3 protein. The table lists almost 250,000 distinct CDR3 sequences, 10% to 15% of them singletons. This sequence originates from a man between 45 and 60 years old who received an inactivated influenza vaccine. The source material was non-naive T cells sorted from PBMCs, sampled approximately 15 days before vaccination. The V gene is TRBV12-3 or TRBV12-4, the J gene TRBJ2-1; D is perhaps TRBD2 (7 bases). The CDR3 region has the DNA TGTGCCAGCAGTTTTGGGGGGGGGCACAATGAGCAGTTCTTC. This translates into CASSFGGGHNEQFF.